This is a list of T cell receptor beta chains from one sample in a study of tumor-infiltrating lymphocytes in primary liver carcinoma. TCRdb re-analysed the multiplex PCR reads in MiXCR, keeping a single row per CDR3 protein. The sample shows 40,000 to 60,000 distinct CDR3 sequences, 70% to 80% of them seen only once. The specimen sequenced was liver tumor tissue from sampling region 3. Receptors originate from a middle-aged man with primary liver carcinoma and hepatitis B virus infection. The CDR3 runs from the conserved cysteine through the conserved F or W. A D gene is named only where the DNA matches it firmly. Clone size is given for some rows only: seen once, a few or many times, or a class if the clone is expanded.

V gene,J gene,clone size,D gene,CDR3 DNA,CDR3 protein
TRBV4-2,TRBJ2-7,many,TRBD2,TGTGCCAGCAGCCAAGTCTCTAGCGGGAGCTCCTACGAGCAGTACTTC,CASSQVSSGSSYEQYF
TRBV28,TRBJ2-5,NA,TRBD2,TGTGCCAGCACAGACGATAGCGGGATGGCCAGGGATACCCAGTACTTC,CASTDDSGMARDTQYF
TRBV6-5,TRBJ2-6,NA,NA,TGTGCCAGCAGTCGAGACTCTGGGGCCAACGTCCTGACTTTC,CASSRDSGANVLTF
TRBV11-2,TRBJ2-7,NA,NA,TGTGACAGCAGCCAATATTCGGGAGGGGGCAACGAGCAATATTTC,CDSSQYSGGGNEQYF
TRBV5-6,TRBJ2-7,NA,TRBD1,TGTGCTAGCACCCGGACAGGTCAACCCTACGAGCTGTACTTC,CASTRTGQPYELYF
TRBV12-3/TRBV12-4,TRBJ1-1,NA,NA,TGTGCCAGCAGTTTGACGGGACACCAGAACACTGGAGCTTTCTTT,CASSLTGHQNTGAFF
TRBV6-1,TRBJ2-2,NA,NA,TGTGCCAGCATGGCAGGGAGCGACACCGGGGAGCTGTTTTTT,CASMAGSDTGELFF
TRBV12-3/TRBV12-4,TRBJ2-3,NA,TRBD2,TGTGCCAGCAGTTTGGGACTATTGGGAGTTGTCCCCTCCGCAGATACGCAGTATTTT,CASSLGLLGVVPSADTQYF
TRBV29-1,TRBJ2-3,NA,NA,TGCAGCGTTGGTAGGGTGCAGAGAGATACGCAGTATTTT,CSVGRVQRDTQYF
TRBV6-1,TRBJ2-7,NA,NA,TGTGCCGGCAGAGGGGACAGCGGGAACACTTACGAGCAGTACTTC,CAGRGDSGNTYEQYF
TRBV29-1,TRBJ2-1,NA,NA,TGCAGCGTTGAAGGGGGGGGTTGGGCAGGGGGCCATTCCAACGAGCAGTTCTTC,CSVEGGGWAGGHSNEQFF
TRBV5-1,TRBJ2-3,NA,NA,TGCGGCAGCAGCCGCGGGACCTCTAGCGCATATACGCAATATTTT,CGSSRGTSSAYTQYF
TRBV11-2,TRBJ2-7,few,TRBD2,TGTGCCAGCAGTTTATCCGTAGGACTAGCGGGAGGGGGGTACGAGCAGCACTTC,CASSLSVGLAGGGYEQHF
TRBV12-3/TRBV12-4,TRBJ2-3,once,NA,TGTGCCAGCAGTTTAGGGCAGAGCACAGAAACGCAGTATTTT,CASSLGQSTETQYF
TRBV7-8,TRBJ2-3,NA,NA,TGTGCCAGCAGCTTAGATGCAAGTGGAGCTAGCGCAGATATGCAGTATTTT,CASSLDASGASADMQYF
TRBV6-6,TRBJ1-5,NA,NA,TGTGCCAGCAGTTACCTAGTAGAGTTTAGTAATCAGCCCCAGCATTTT,CASSYLVEFSNQPQHF
TRBV12-3/TRBV12-4,TRBJ2-7,NA,TRBD2,TGTGCTAGCACACTAGCGGAAGTTCTTAGCTACGAGCAGTACTTC,CASTLAEVLSYEQYF
TRBV11-2,TRBJ2-1,once,NA,TGTGGCACCTGGCAAGACCAGCCATCCTACGATGAGCAGTTCTTC,CGTWQDQPSYDEQFF
TRBV6-6,TRBJ1-6,many,TRBD1,TGTGCCAGCAGTTACTCAAAGGCAGGGGGTATCGGGTCACCCCTCCACTTT,CASSYSKAGGIGSPLHF
TRBV10-3,TRBJ2-7,NA,NA,TGTGCCATCAGTGGGGATACCCTCCAAGCAGGGGGGAAGCAGCGAATTGAGCGGTACTTC,CAISGDTLQAGGKQRIERYF
TRBV12-3/TRBV12-4,TRBJ2-2,NA,NA,TGTACCAGCAGTTTAAGGCCCACCGGGGAGCTGTTTTTT,CTSSLRPTGELFF
TRBV30,TRBJ1-5,many,TRBD1,TGTGCCTGGAGTACTGACAGGGGAGGCAATCAGCCCCAGCATTTT,CAWSTDRGGNQPQHF
TRBV7-8,TRBJ1-2,NA,NA,TGTGCCAGCAGCTCACAGGGCAAGGAGAACTGTGGCTACACCTTC,CASSSQGKENCGYTF
TRBV7-9,TRBJ1-1,few,TRBD1,TGTGCCAGCAGCTTCGGACAGGGGAACGCTGAAGCTTTCTTT,CASSFGQGNAEAFF
TRBV29-1,TRBJ1-2,NA,NA,TGCAGCGTTGAAGCACCAGGAGTAGATGGCTACACCTTC,CSVEAPGVDGYTF
TRBV28,TRBJ2-2,NA,NA,TGTGCCAGCAGTTTGCAGGGGGAGGCCGGGGAGCTGTTTTTT,CASSLQGEAGELFF
TRBV2,TRBJ2-4,once,TRBD2,TGTGCCAGCAGTGAAGCCCCCCAGGCTAGCGGGATGACCAAAAACATTCAGTACTTC,CASSEAPQASGMTKNIQYF
TRBV6-1,TRBJ1-2,medium-sized,TRBD1,TGTGCCAGCAGCCGACAGGGAGACTATGGCTACACCTTC,CASSRQGDYGYTF
TRBV14,TRBJ2-2,NA,TRBD2,TGTGCCAGCAGCTTACAGCGGGATACCGGGGAGCTGTTTTTT,CASSLQRDTGELFF
TRBV10-2,TRBJ2-2,NA,NA,TGCGCCAGCAGTATGGCGCGGGGATGGAACACCGGGGAGCTGTTATTT,CASSMARGWNTGELLF
TRBV12-3/TRBV12-4,TRBJ2-3,many,NA,TGTGCCAGCAGTGGAGGGGATACGCAGTATTTT,CASSGGDTQYF
TRBV11-2,TRBJ2-3,NA,NA,TGTGCCAGCAGTCCCCCGATTAGCGGCATCACAGATACGCAGTATTTT,CASSPPISGITDTQYF
TRBV11-2,TRBJ2-3,NA,NA,TGTGCCAGCAGCATTCGGGACAACACAGATATGCAGTATTTT,CASSIRDNTDMQYF
TRBV29-1,TRBJ2-7,NA,NA,TGCAGCGTTGGAAGGTCAGCCACCTCCTACGAGCAGTGCTTC,CSVGRSATSYEQCF
TRBV5-1,TRBJ1-6,NA,NA,TGCGCTAGCAGCTTGGATAGGCGGCAGAATTCACCCCTCCACTTT,CASSLDRRQNSPLHF
TRBV12-3/TRBV12-4,TRBJ2-1,many,TRBD2,TGTGCCAGCAGTAAAGGACTAGCGGGAGGCCGGAGCTCCTACAATGAGCAGTTCTTC,CASSKGLAGGRSSYNEQFF
TRBV7-9,TRBJ2-7,once,TRBD2,TGTGCCAGCAGCAAGCGGGGGAGTCAGAAGTACGAGCAGTACTTC,CASSKRGSQKYEQYF
TRBV20-1,TRBJ2-1,NA,NA,TGCAGTGCTGAAGCCGATGACTTGAGCTCCTACAATGAGCAGTTCTTC,CSAEADDLSSYNEQFF
TRBV6-5,TRBJ2-7,NA,TRBD2,TGTCCCTCCAGTCCAGAGGGACTAGCCTACGAGCAGTACTTC,CPSSPEGLAYEQYF
TRBV7-3,TRBJ2-1,few,TRBD2,TGTGCCAGCAGCCTCCAACGGACTAGCTCTGAGTCCAATGAGCAGTTCTTC,CASSLQRTSSESNEQFF
TRBV6-5,TRBJ2-1,once,NA,TGTGCCAGCAGTTACAAACGGGCGCTCAATGAGCAGTTCTTC,CASSYKRALNEQFF
TRBV11-3,TRBJ2-3,NA,NA,TGTGCCAGCAGCTGGTGTGAGGTAGATACGCAGTATTTT,CASSWCEVDTQYF
TRBV20-1,TRBJ2-1,NA,TRBD2,TGCAGAGGTGGGACTAGCGGGTACAATAAGCAGTTCTTC,CRGGTSGYNKQFF
TRBV6-5,TRBJ1-5,few,NA,TGTGCCAGCAGTGAGACAACCAATCAGCCCCAGCACTTT,CASSETTNQPQHF
TRBV11-2,TRBJ2-7,medium-sized,NA,TGTGCCAGCAGCCCAGTCCGGAGCCAGACCTACGAGCAGTACTTC,CASSPVRSQTYEQYF
TRBV29-1,TRBJ1-2,once,NA,TGCAGCGTTGGGACGGAGTATGGCTACACCTTC,CSVGTEYGYTF
TRBV28,TRBJ2-7,many,TRBD2,TGTGCCAGCAGTTTGCAGCTAGCGGGAATCTACGAGCAGTACTTC,CASSLQLAGIYEQYF
TRBV29-1,TRBJ2-5,NA,NA,TGCAGCTTTGGGCGGGCTTTGGGAGAGACCCAGTACTTC,CSFGRALGETQYF
TRBV10-3,TRBJ2-7,NA,NA,TGCGCCATCAGTTCTAGGGCACATGGGGACGAGCAGTACTTC,CAISSRAHGDEQYF